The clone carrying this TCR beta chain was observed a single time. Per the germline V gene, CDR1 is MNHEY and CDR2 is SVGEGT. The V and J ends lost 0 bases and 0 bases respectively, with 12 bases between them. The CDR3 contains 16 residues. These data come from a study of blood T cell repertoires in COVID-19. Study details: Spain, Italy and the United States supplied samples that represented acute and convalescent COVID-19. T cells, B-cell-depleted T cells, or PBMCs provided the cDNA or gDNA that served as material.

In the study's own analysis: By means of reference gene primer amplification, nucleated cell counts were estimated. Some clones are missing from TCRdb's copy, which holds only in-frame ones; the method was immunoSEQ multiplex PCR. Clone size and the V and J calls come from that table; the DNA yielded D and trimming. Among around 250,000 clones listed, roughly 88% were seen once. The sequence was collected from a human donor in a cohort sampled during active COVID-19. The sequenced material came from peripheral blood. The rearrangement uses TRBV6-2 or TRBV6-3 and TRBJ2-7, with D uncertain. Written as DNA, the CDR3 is TGTGCCAGCAGTTACTCGTTTCCTATTACCTCCTACGAGCAGTACTTC. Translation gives CASSYSFPITSYEQYF.